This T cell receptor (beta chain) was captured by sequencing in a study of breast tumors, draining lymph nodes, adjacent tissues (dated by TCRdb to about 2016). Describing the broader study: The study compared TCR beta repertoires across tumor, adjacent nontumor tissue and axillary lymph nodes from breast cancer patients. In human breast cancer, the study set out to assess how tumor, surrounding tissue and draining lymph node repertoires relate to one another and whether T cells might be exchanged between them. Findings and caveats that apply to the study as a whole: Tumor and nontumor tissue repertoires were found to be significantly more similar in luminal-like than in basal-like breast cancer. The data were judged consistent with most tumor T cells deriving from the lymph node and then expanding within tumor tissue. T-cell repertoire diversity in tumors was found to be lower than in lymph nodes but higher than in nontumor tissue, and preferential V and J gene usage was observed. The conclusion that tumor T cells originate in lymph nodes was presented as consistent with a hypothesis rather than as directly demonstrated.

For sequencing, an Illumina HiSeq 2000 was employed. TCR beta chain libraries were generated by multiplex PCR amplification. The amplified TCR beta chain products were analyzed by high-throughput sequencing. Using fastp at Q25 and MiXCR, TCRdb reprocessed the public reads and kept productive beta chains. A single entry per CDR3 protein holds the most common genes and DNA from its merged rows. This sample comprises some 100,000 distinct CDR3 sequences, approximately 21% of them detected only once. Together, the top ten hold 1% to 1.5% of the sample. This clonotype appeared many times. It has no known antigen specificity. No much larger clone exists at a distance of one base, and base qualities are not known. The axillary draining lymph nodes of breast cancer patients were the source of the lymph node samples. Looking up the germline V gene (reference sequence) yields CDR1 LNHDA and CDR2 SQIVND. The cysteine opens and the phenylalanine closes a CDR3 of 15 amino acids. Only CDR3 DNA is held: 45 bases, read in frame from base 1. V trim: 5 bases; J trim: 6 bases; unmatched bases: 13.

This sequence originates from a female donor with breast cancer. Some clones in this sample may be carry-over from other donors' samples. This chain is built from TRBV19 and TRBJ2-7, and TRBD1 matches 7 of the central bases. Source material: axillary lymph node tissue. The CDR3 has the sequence CASSSGNRGRGEQYF. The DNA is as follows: TGTGCCAGTAGTTCGGGTAACAGGGGTAGAGGCGAGCAGTACTTC.